This T cell receptor (beta chain) was identified in a study of neoadjuvant anti-PD-1 for oral cavity cancer. On the study more broadly: Patients without progression received a fourth nivolumab dose around day 43, then surgical resection on days 50-56.

PBMC libraries mostly used approximately 500 ng of input genomic DNA, with six replicates per sample. The table came from immunoSEQ multiplex PCR; TCRdb's copy has only in-frame clones and leaves some out. The sample has more than 11,000 clones; about 74% are singletons. Deletions cut 1 base from V and 0 bases from J, with 7 bases between. Germline CDR1 is SGHVS and CDR2 is FQNEAQ. This CDR3 is 14 amino acids long. Time point reported: after neoadjuvant nivolumab, at surgical resection. The TCR originated in a person between 35 and 79 years old with oral cavity squamous cell carcinoma. The J gene is TRBJ2-7, the V gene TRBV7-8, with unresolved D. The sequenced sample was PBMCs, obtained after nivolumab (anti-PD-1) treatment. As DNA, the CDR3 is TGTGCCAGCAGCTTAGGACGGGTCTCCTACGAGCAGTACTTC. The encoded protein is CASSLGRVSYEQYF.